The 5 T cell receptor beta chains below come from one sample, sequenced in a study of T-cell reconstitution after alpha-beta-depleted transplantation in children. Unique molecular identifiers were incorporated when the TCRbeta library was constructed. TCRdb recomputed calls from the PCR reads with MiXCR, one row per CDR3 protein. The sample lists about 610,000 distinct CDR3 sequences; under 12% were seen once. The sample was PBMCs from the stem cell graft donor, taken from the stem cell graft. The receptors derive from a human donor who donated a stem cell graft to a child with acute myeloid leukemia.

This clonotype was recorded many times. The chain links TRBV20-1 to TRBJ2-1, with 12 bases matching TRBD2. The trim removed 5 bases at V and 3 bases at J, leaving 8 bases unmatched. The CDR3 loop spans 16 amino acids. The germline CDR1 and CDR2 sequences are DFQATT and SNEGSKA (reference sequence). As DNA, the CDR3 is TGCAGTGCTCAGTACCAGACTAGCGGGAGCTACAATGAGCAGTTCTTC. The encoded protein is CSAQYQTSGSYNEQFF.

This clonotype was seen many times. The CDR3 nucleotides read TGCAGTGCTAGAGTGGGAGGAGGGCCAGGCACTGAAGCTTTCTTT. It yields the protein CSARVGGGPGTEAFF. The chain combines TRBV20-1 with TRBJ1-1, with D unclear. Deletions cut 1 base from V and 4 bases from J, with 16 bases between. The germline gives CDR1 DFQATT, CDR2 SNEGSKA (reference sequence). The CDR3 contains 15 residues.

The chain carries TRBV30 and TRBJ2-1, with TRBD2 matching 7 bases. CDR1 is GTSNPN, CDR2 SVGIG, per germline (reference sequence). The CDR3 contains 13 residues. V lost 7 bases to trimming and J lost 9 bases; unmatched junction nucleotides: 12. The DNA of the CDR3 is TGTGCCTCCCAGCGGGACGGCGGGAGTGAGCAGTTCTTC. Its protein product is CASQRDGGSEQFF.

This clonotype came up a few times. This chain connects TRBV12-3 or TRBV12-4 to TRBJ2-7; TRBD2 agrees at 9 bases. V trimming: 3 bases; J trimming: 0 bases; junction bases outside the gene matches: 3. The CDR3 totals 15 residues. The CDR3 DNA sequence: TGTGCCAGCAGTTTTAGCGGGAGAAGCTCCTACGAGCAGTACTTC. It specifies CASSFSGRSSYEQYF.

The sample holds a few counts of this clonotype. DNA of the CDR3: TGTGCCATCAGTGAGTCGGGTGCCGCGGAGACCCAGTACTTC. It specifies CAISESGAAETQYF. This chain connects TRBV10-3 to TRBJ2-5; D is unclear. V dropped 0 bases and J dropped 5 bases, with 10 bases sitting between them. Germline values: CDR1 ENHRY, CDR2 SYGVKD. CDR3 length equals 14 residues.